Following are 4 T cell receptor beta chains from one sample sequenced in a study of CD4 T cells in relation to SARS-CoV-2 and coronaviruses. The unexposed donors gave CD4+ T cells in 2011-2018, prior to COVID-19. Generated by immunoSEQ multiplex PCR, the TCRdb table keeps only in-frame clones and is missing some. The sample lists under 90,000 clones; roughly 93% were seen once. Sequenced sample: naive CD4+ T cells from PBMCs. Described subset: naive CD4+ T cells isolated by negative enrichment. Receptors originate from a human donor in good health.

A single count supports this clone. V gene TRBV6-5 combines with J gene TRBJ2-7; tentatively, D is TRBD1 (6 bases). The germline V gene encodes CDR1 MNHEY and CDR2 SVGAGI. The CDR3 runs to 11 residues. With 2 bases removed from V and 8 bases from J, the gap between germline ends came to 7 bases. In DNA, the CDR3 is TGTGCCAGCAGTTACAGGGACAAGCAGTACTTC. Translation: CASSYRDKQYF.

J is TRBJ1-5 and V is TRBV7-9; D is undetermined. Germline loops: CDR1 SEHNR, CDR2 FQNEAQ (reference sequence). The CDR3 extends over 15 amino acids. The V gene lost 5 bases and the J gene lost 0 bases, with 11 bases spanning the gap. The CDR3 region has the DNA TGTGCCAGCAGCCCCCTCGACGGTAGCAATCAGCCCCAGCATTTT. Residues: CASSPLDGSNQPQHF.

In its sample, this clone was seen once. The rearrangement joins TRBV3-1 (or the pseudogene TRBV3-2) to TRBJ2-5, with 10 positions matching TRBD2. The CDR3 has 17 amino acids. Germline V lookup: CDR1 LGHDT, CDR2 YNNKEL (reference sequence). The V segment lost 1 base and the J segment 9 bases; nucleotides outside the gene matches: 14. CDR3: CASSQGPLAGAQGSQYF. The CDR3 DNA reads as TGTGCCAGCAGCCAAGGTCCCCTAGCGGGGGCCCAGGGTTCCCAGTACTTC.

The genes are TRBV5-4 and TRBJ2-1, with D unresolved. The V gene's germline CDR1 is SGHNT and CDR2 YYREEE (reference sequence). The CDR3 is 17 residues long. V lost 0 bases, J lost 6 bases, and 19 bases lay in between. CDR3 DNA sequence: TGTGCCAGCAGCTTGGCTAGGGCGGCGAGCACCAGCAATGAGCAGTTCTTC. Protein sequence: CASSLARAASTSNEQFF.